This passage covers 25 T cell receptor beta chains from one sample sequenced in a study of beta chain features in type 1 diabetes. Reverse transcription of all isolated RNA meant that expressed TCRB transcripts were sequenced. Clones were sequenced by immunoSEQ multiplex PCR, and TCRdb holds only the in-frame ones, with some missing. The sample shows 350,000 or so clones, 20% of them seen only once. Material for sequencing was naive CD4+ T cells from blood. These receptors were taken from a woman younger than 30 in good health.

V is TRBV5-4 and J is TRBJ2-5; 9 bases agree with TRBD2. The junction had 8 bases not matched to a gene; V was cut back by 1 base and J by 4 bases. This CDR3 spans 16 amino acids. Germline CDR1 reads SGHNT; CDR2 reads YYREEE (reference sequence). CDR3 in amino acids: CASSLQGGGAGETQYF. The CDR3 coding sequence is TGTGCCAGCAGCTTGCAGGGCGGGGGGGCCGGAGAGACCCAGTACTTC.

The sample holds a few counts of this clone. V usage is TRBV19 and J usage is TRBJ2-5; 10 bases line up with TRBD1. The ends lost 5 bases at V and 5 bases at J; junction bases unmatched: 8. CDR3 length equals 15 residues. CDR1 and CDR2 (germline): LNHDA, SQIVND (reference sequence). The CDR3 protein is CASSDAGTGDETQYF. In DNA form, the CDR3 reads TGTGCCAGTAGTGACGCCGGGACAGGGGACGAGACCCAGTACTTC.

The chain couples TRBV11-2 to TRBJ2-1, with a tentative D call TRBD2 (5 bases). V dropped 8 bases and J dropped 6 bases, with 17 bases sitting between them. The germline CDR1 and CDR2 sequences are SGHAT and FQNNGV. The CDR3 sequence is 14 residues long. The CDR3 sequence is CASGRELVINEQFF. DNA of the CDR3: TGTGCCAGCGGACGGGAACTAGTGATCAATGAGCAGTTCTTC.

This clone appeared a few times. The chain couples TRBV5-6 to TRBJ2-1, with 9 nucleotides matching TRBD1. The ends lost 4 bases at V and 0 bases at J; junction bases unmatched: 5. Germline CDR1 SGHDT, CDR2 YYEEEE. This CDR3 contains 16 residues. CDR3 nucleotide sequence: TGTGCCAGCAGCCCACAGGGGGCCAGCTCCTACAATGAGCAGTTCTTC. Translating it yields CASSPQGASSYNEQFF.

There are a few counts of this clone. V usage is TRBV11-3 and J usage is TRBJ2-5; TRBD1 might be the D (6 bases). Germline CDR1 SGHNT, CDR2 YENEEA. The CDR3 spans 13 residues. Trimming removed 8 bases from V and 5 bases from J, with 15 bases in between. CDR3 sequence reads: CASGTNGGETQYF. The DNA of the CDR3 is TGTGCCAGCGGTACCAATGGGGGCGAGACCCAGTACTTC.

This clone was seen a few times. The V and J genes are TRBV7-9 and TRBJ1-1; D gene ambiguous. CDR1 and CDR2 (germline): SEHNR, FQNEAQ (reference sequence). V was pared by 5 bases and J by 7 bases, with 14 bases between. This CDR3 has 13 amino acids. CDR3 loop: CASSDYPRGEAFF. As DNA, the CDR3 is TGTGCCAGCAGCGACTATCCACGGGGTGAAGCTTTCTTT.

The chain recombines TRBV23-1 with TRBJ2-1; TRBD2 agrees at 8 bases. TRBV23-1 is an ORF for which the function is uncertain. Germline trimming cut 4 bases from V and 7 bases from J; bases unmatched to any gene: 9. This CDR3 has 15 residues. In DNA, the CDR3 is TGCGCCAGCAGTCCCCAGCGGGAGAGAGGTAATGAGCAGTTCTTC. As protein: CASSPQRERGNEQFF.

This sequence joins TRBV7-9 and TRBJ2-4; possible D gene TRBD1, 5 bases. Germline V gene lookup returns CDR1 SEHNR and CDR2 FQNEAQ (reference sequence). Trimming took off 5 bases at V and 0 bases at J, with 17 bases between the two ends. CDR3 size: 17 residues. CDR3 DNA sequence: TGTGCCAGCAGCCCAAGGGGCGACCTGCTAGCCAAAAACATTCAGTACTTC. It is translated as CASSPRGDLLAKNIQYF.

V gene TRBV7-2 combines with J gene TRBJ2-3; 10 nucleotides agree with TRBD2. This CDR3 region has 15 residues. J lost 5 bases, V lost 2 bases, and 4 bases had no gene match. Germline CDR1 and CDR2: SGHTA and FQGNSA. This chain's CDR3 is CASSLSASGGDTQYF. CDR3 bases: TGTGCCAGCAGCTTATCGGCTAGCGGGGGAGATACGCAGTATTTT.

V is TRBV5-1 and J is TRBJ1-5, with D hard to call. The CDR3 consists of 15 residues. The germline CDR1 and CDR2 sequences are SGHRS and YFSETQ. Trimming took off 0 bases at V and 2 bases at J, with 9 bases between the two ends. CDR3 residues: CASSLDGVRNQPQHF. CDR3 nucleotide sequence: TGCGCCAGCAGCTTGGACGGGGTTCGCAATCAGCCCCAGCATTTT.

The chain joins TRBV7-2 to TRBJ1-6; D gene ambiguous. CDR3 size: 12 residues. V gave up 8 bases and J gave up 9 bases, with 11 bases separating them. Germline loops: CDR1 SGHTA, CDR2 FQGNSA. The chain's CDR3 is CASGVIGSPLHF. CDR3 in DNA: TGTGCCAGCGGAGTTATTGGTTCACCCCTCCACTTT.

The chain employs TRBV2 and TRBJ2-5; 8 bases line up with TRBD1. Germline V lookup: CDR1 SNHLY, CDR2 FYNNEI. J gave up 4 bases and V 7 bases, and 5 bases lay outside the gene matches. This CDR3 region has 13 residues. The CDR3 region is CASKVGQGETQYF. The CDR3 DNA reads as TGTGCCAGCAAGGTTGGACAGGGAGAGACCCAGTACTTC.

This clone occurred a few times. The CDR3 region is CASSSGTSGRGIEQYF. The CDR3 DNA reads TGTGCCAGCAGTTCAGGGACTAGCGGGAGAGGAATCGAGCAGTACTTC. This chain connects TRBV6-5 to TRBJ2-7; 14 positions agree with TRBD2. CDR3 length: 16 amino acids. Germline CDR1 and CDR2: MNHEY and SVGAGI. The trim removed 4 bases at V and 6 bases at J, leaving 8 bases unmatched.

The chain links TRBV4-2 to TRBJ2-1, with TRBD2 identical over 8 bases. The CDR3 is 16 residues long. The V gene end was trimmed by 3 bases and the J gene end by 2 bases; junction bases not matched to a gene: 6. The germline CDR1 and CDR2 sequences are LGHNA and YNFKEQ. The CDR3 coding sequence is TGTGCCAGCAGCCAGTCAGACGGGAGGGCCTACAATGAGCAGTTCTTC. As protein: CASSQSDGRAYNEQFF.

V usage is TRBV2 and J usage is TRBJ1-4; tentative D call: TRBD1 (6 bases). There are 12 residues in the CDR3. The germline gives CDR1 SNHLY, CDR2 FYNNEI. Trimming pared 6 bases from V and 12 bases from J, leaving 14 bases between. The CDR3 DNA follows: TGTGCCAGCAGGATCGGCGAGGGGGAACTGTTTTTT. Amino acids: CASRIGEGELFF.

A few counts support this clone. This chain joins TRBV5-6 and TRBJ2-1, with TRBD2 matching over 11 bases. This CDR3 contains 15 residues. The junction had 10 bases not matched to a gene; V was cut back by 4 bases and J by 10 bases. The germline gives CDR1 SGHDT, CDR2 YYEEEE. The CDR3 loop reads CASSLGASGGNEQFF. The CDR3 region has the DNA TGTGCCAGCAGCCTGGGAGCTAGCGGGGGGAACGAGCAGTTCTTC.

The V call is TRBV6-5, the J call TRBJ2-7; D is possibly TRBD2 (5 bases). Trimming removed 2 bases at V and 6 bases at J, with 11 bases between. Germline loops: CDR1 MNHEY, CDR2 SVGAGI. This CDR3 contains 13 residues. CDR3 DNA: TGTGCCAGCAGTTACGGGTCAGGAGGCGAGCAGTACTTC. Its translation: CASSYGSGGEQYF.

This chain uses TRBV9 with TRBJ1-3; 10 bases align to TRBD1. Germline V gene sequence: CDR1 SGDLS, CDR2 YYNGEE. J was trimmed by 4 bases and V by 0 bases; bases with no gene match: 4. CDR3 length: 16 amino acids. CDR3 residues: CASSVALGQGGNTIYF. In nucleotides, the CDR3 is TGTGCCAGCAGCGTAGCGCTGGGACAGGGGGGAAACACCATATATTTT. The full variable domain, its missing parts supplied by reference TRBV9 and TRBJ1-3, is DSGVTQTPKHLITATGQRVTLRCSPRSGDLSVYWYQQSLDQGLQFLIQYYNGEERAKGNILERFSAQQFPDLHSELNLSSLELGDSALYFCASSVALGQGGNTIYFGEGSWLTVV.

The chain employs TRBV4-1 and TRBJ1-5; maybe TRBD1 (5 bases). This CDR3 comprises 18 residues. V lost 1 base and J 0 bases, leaving 16 bases between the germline ends. Germline lookup yields CDR1 MGHRA and CDR2 YSYEKL. The CDR3 DNA reads as TGCGCCAGCAGCCAAGGTACTCAGGGTGGCTATAGCAATCAGCCCCAGCATTTT. It yields the protein CASSQGTQGGYSNQPQHF.

This clone was seen more than once but under ten times. The chain employs TRBV5-6 and TRBJ2-3, with a weak D call TRBD2 (6 bases). CDR3 length equals 15 residues. Germline CDR1 SGHDT, CDR2 YYEEEE. Deletions cut 1 base from V and 3 bases from J, with 12 bases between. Written as DNA, the CDR3 is TGTGCCAGCAGCTTGTTAAGCGGGTGGACAGATACGCAGTATTTT. Amino acids: CASSLLSGWTDTQYF.

This clone was seen only a few times. The V call is TRBV15, the J call TRBJ1-4, with unresolved D. The CDR3 sequence is 15 residues long. The germline V and J ends were trimmed by 0 bases and 4 bases, with 9 bases remaining between them. CDR1 and CDR2 from the germline V gene are LNHNV and YYDKDF (reference sequence). The CDR3 reads CATSRDPGFNEKLFF. CDR3 bases: TGTGCCACCAGCAGAGATCCAGGCTTTAATGAAAAACTGTTTTTT.

This clone has a handful of counts. The rearrangement joins TRBV30 to TRBJ2-1; 8 bases line up with TRBD2. V dropped 0 bases and J dropped 2; count of bases not matched to a gene: 3. The germline V gene has CDR1 GTSNPN and CDR2 SVGIG (reference sequence). This CDR3 has 15 amino acids. CDR3 coding DNA: TGTGCCTGGAGTGTCGGTAGCGGGGCCTACAATGAGCAGTTCTTC. Protein sequence: CAWSVGSGAYNEQFF.

This clone was recorded a few times. The gene calls are TRBV5-4 and TRBJ2-5; 10 bases align to TRBD2. The CDR3 loop spans 14 amino acids. The germline V gene encodes CDR1 SGHNT and CDR2 YYREEE (reference sequence). V was pared by 2 bases and J by 5 bases, with 3 bases of the junction left unmatched. The CDR3 DNA follows: TGTGCCAGCAGCTTTGCTAGCGGGAGTGAGACCCAGTACTTC. Translation gives CASSFASGSETQYF.

This clone was picked up a small number of times. The same CDR3 arises from other DNA sequences in this sample as well. The gene calls are TRBV5-1 and TRBJ2-5; D perhaps matches TRBD1 (6 bases). This CDR3 has 13 amino acids. Between the trimmed V and J ends, which lost 0 bases and 3 bases, there was a span of 6 bases. Germline values: CDR1 SGHRS, CDR2 YFSETQ. CDR3 sequence (DNA): TGCGCCAGCAGCTTGGACAGGGAAGAGACCCAGTACTTC. It codes for CASSLDREETQYF.

This clone has a handful of counts. The chain recombines TRBV7-2 with TRBJ2-7, with D possibly being TRBD2 (6 bases). From germline, CDR1 is SGHTA and CDR2 FQGNSA. V lost 3 bases to trimming and J lost 2 bases, with 14 bases between them. The CDR3 runs 15 residues. The CDR3 region is CASSLGLWGPYEQYF. The DNA of the CDR3 is TGTGCCAGCAGCTTGGGACTGTGGGGCCCCTACGAGCAGTACTTC.